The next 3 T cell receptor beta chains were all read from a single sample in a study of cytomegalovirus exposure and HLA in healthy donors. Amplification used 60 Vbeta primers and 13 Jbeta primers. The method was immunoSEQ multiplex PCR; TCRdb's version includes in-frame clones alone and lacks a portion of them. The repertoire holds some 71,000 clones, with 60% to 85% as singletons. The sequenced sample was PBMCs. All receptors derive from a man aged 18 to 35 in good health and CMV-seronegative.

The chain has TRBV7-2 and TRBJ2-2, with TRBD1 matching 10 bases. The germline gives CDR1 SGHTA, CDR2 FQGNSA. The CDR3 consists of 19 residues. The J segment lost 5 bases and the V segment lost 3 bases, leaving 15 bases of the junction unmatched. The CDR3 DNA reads TGTGCCAGCAGCTTCCGACCAACCTCGACAGGGGGCGGTACCGGGGAGCTGTTTTTT. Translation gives CASSFRPTSTGGGTGELFF.

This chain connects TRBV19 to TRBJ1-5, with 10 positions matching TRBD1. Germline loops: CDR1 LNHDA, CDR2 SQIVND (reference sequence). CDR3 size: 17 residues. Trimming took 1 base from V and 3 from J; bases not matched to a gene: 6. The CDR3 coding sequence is TGTGCCAGTAGTATAGGTCGGACAGGGGGTTTCAATCAGCCCCAGCATTTT. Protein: CASSIGRTGGFNQPQHF.

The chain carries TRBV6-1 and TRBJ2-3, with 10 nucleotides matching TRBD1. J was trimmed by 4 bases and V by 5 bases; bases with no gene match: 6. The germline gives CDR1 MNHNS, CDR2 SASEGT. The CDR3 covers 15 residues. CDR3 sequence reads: CASSRGQGWADTQYF. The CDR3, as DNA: TGTGCCAGCAGTAGGGGACAGGGGTGGGCAGATACGCAGTATTTT.